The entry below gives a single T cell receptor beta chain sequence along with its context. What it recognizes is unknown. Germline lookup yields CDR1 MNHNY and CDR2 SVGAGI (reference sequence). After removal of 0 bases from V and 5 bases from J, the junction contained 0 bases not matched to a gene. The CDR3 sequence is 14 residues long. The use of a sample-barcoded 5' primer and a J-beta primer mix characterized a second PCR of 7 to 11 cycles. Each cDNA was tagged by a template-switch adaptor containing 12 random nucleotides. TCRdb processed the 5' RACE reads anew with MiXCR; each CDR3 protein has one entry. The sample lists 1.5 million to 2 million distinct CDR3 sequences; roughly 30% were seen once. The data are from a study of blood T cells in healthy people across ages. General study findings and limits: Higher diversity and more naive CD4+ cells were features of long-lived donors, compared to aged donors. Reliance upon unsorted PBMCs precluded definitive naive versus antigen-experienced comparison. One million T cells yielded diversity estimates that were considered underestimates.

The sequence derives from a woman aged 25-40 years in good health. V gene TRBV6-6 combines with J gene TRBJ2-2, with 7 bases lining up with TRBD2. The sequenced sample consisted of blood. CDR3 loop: CASSYSRETGELFF. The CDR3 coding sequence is TGTGCCAGCAGTTACTCGCGGGAGACCGGGGAGCTGTTTTTT.